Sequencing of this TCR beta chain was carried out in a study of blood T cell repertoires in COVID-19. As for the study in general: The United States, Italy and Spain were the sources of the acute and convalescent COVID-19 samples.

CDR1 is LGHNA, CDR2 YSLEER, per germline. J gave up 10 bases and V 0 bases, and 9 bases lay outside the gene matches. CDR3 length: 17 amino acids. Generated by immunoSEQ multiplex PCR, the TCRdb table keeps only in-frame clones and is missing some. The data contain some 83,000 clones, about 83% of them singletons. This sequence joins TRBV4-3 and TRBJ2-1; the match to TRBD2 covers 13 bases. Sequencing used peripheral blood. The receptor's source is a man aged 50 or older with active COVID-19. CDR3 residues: CASSQDLGLAGVAEQFF. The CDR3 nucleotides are TGCGCCAGCAGCCAAGATCTTGGACTAGCGGGAGTGGCCGAGCAGTTCTTC.